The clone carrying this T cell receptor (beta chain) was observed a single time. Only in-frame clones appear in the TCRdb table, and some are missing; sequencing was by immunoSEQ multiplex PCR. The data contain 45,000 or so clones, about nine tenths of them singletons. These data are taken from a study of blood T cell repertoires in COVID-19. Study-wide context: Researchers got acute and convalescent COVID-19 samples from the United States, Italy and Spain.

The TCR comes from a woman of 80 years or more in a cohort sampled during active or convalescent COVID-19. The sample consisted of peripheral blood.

The CDR3 loop reads CASSLGNSGGAWETQYF. CDR3 sequence (DNA): TGTGCCAGCAGCTTAGGAAATAGCGGGGGGGCCTGGGAGACCCAGTACTTC. V usage is TRBV7-2 and J usage is TRBJ2-5; TRBD2 aligns across 11 bases. Per the germline V gene, CDR1 is SGHTA and CDR2 is FQGNSA. Unmatched junction bases numbered 9, after V lost 1 base and J lost 5 bases. The CDR3 extends over 17 amino acids.